These T cell receptor beta chains were read from a single sample in a study of regulatory T cells in long-lasting Graves disease. TCRdb processed the multiplex PCR reads anew with MiXCR; each CDR3 protein has one entry. The sample contains roughly 500,000 distinct CDR3 sequences, under 25% of which appear only once. Material: peripheral blood mononuclear cells (PBMCs), obtained when the disease was refractory, from a patient treated with antithyroid drugs. The receptors derive from a female donor with Graves disease. Both conserved end residues are part of each CDR3. D genes are given only for firm matches. The size entry is marked missing in some rows and otherwise reads once, few, many or a size class.

TRBV13	many	TRBJ1-1	-	14	TGTGCCAGCAGCTTAGTCACGGGGAACACTGAAGCTTTCTTT	CASSLVTGNTEAFF
TRBV7-2	many	TRBJ2-5	-	12	TGTGCCAGCAGACTAGGGGTAGAGACCCAGTACTTC	CASRLGVETQYF
TRBV3-1	few	TRBJ1-2	TRBD1	14	TGTGCCAGCACCAGGGACAGGGTGAACTATGGCTACACCTTC	CASTRDRVNYGYTF
TRBV7-2	many	TRBJ1-4	-	13	TGTGCCAGCAGCTTAAGCACGGACGACAAACTGTTTTTT	CASSLSTDDKLFF
TRBV7-3	-	TRBJ1-1	-	14	TGTGCCAGCAGCTTATATCGGTTGAACACTGAAGCTTTCTTT	CASSLYRLNTEAFF
TRBV6-1	many	TRBJ2-5	-	13	TGTGCCAGCAGTGAACCTGGGGAAGAGACCCAGTACTTC	CASSEPGEETQYF
TRBV7-2	many	TRBJ1-6	-	14	TGTGCCAGCAGCTTAGCGCAGTTTAACTCACCCCTCCACTTT	CASSLAQFNSPLHF
TRBV7-9	many	TRBJ1-2	-	13	TGTGCCAGCAGCTCGCAGCTAGACTATGGCTACACCTTC	CASSSQLDYGYTF
TRBV27	many	TRBJ1-6	-	11	TGTGCCAGCGGACTTCTTTCACCCCTCCACTTT	CASGLLSPLHF
TRBV5-1	-	TRBJ1-1	-	12	TGCGCCAGCAGCGCAGGCTACACTGAAGCTTTCTTT	CASSAGYTEAFF
TRBV7-9	few	TRBJ2-7	TRBD1	14	TGTGCCAGCAGCCCCAAACCAAACAGGGGAGAGCAGTACTTC	CASSPKPNRGEQYF
TRBV10-3	-	TRBJ2-2	TRBD2	16	TGTGCCATCAGACTTGAGAGCGGGGGGAGGACCGGGGAGCTGTTTTTT	CAIRLESGGRTGELFF
TRBV12-3/TRBV12-4	-	TRBJ2-2	-	24	-	CASSPTGTPAYEQYFGPGTGELFF
TRBV2	-	TRBJ2-7	TRBD2	16	TGTGCCAGCAGCCACGAGCCCGGGACTACAGACTACGAGCAGTACTTC	CASSHEPGTTDYEQYF
TRBV12-3/TRBV12-4	many	TRBJ1-5	TRBD1	15	TGTGCCAGCAGTAGTGGACAGGGGGCGGGTCAGCCCCAGCATTTT	CASSSGQGAGQPQHF
TRBV6-5	-	TRBJ2-7	TRBD2	17	TGTGCCAGCAGTTACACCCTGGATTTAGCGGGGGGTTACGAGCAGTACTTC	CASSYTLDLAGGYEQYF
TRBV6-1	many	TRBJ2-5	-	14	TGTGCCAGCAGTCCGTCTTCAGGGGGAGGGACCCAGTACTTC	CASSPSSGGGTQYF
TRBV5-4	few	TRBJ1-1	-	17	TGTGCCAGCAGCTTGGTCGTTGGGACCGCTGCGAACACTGAAGCTTTCTTT	CASSLVVGTAANTEAFF
TRBV29-1	few	TRBJ1-2	TRBD1	15	TGCAGCGTTGAAATGGTAGGCGACAGGGGGCGCGGCTACACCTTC	CSVEMVGDRGRGYTF
TRBV30	-	TRBJ1-1	TRBD1	14	TGTGCCTGGAGTGGGGACAGGGCTCACACTGAAGCTTTCTTT	CAWSGDRAHTEAFF
TRBV2	many	TRBJ2-5	-	12	TGTGCCAGCACTCGGGGTCTCGAGACCCAGTACTTC	CASTRGLETQYF
TRBV3-1	once	TRBJ2-7	TRBD2	15	TGTGCCAGCAGCCCTCCCGGGGGGAGCTCCTACGAGCAGTACTTC	CASSPPGGSSYEQYF
TRBV10-3	-	TRBJ2-7	-	12	TGTGCCATCAGTGAGTCGGGTTACGAGCAGTACTTC	CAISESGYEQYF
TRBV6-1	few	TRBJ1-2	-	16	TGTGCCAGCAGCCGAGACAGGATACCACTCAACTATGGCTACACCTTC	CASSRDRIPLNYGYTF
TRBV6-1	few	TRBJ2-2	-	14	TGTGCCAGCACCACCGTCCTGGGAGCCGGGGAGCTGTTTTTT	CASTTVLGAGELFF
TRBV7-2	-	TRBJ2-7	TRBD2	14	TGTGCCAGCAGCCCGTGGACTAGCGCCTACGAGCAGTACTTC	CASSPWTSAYEQYF
TRBV13	few	TRBJ2-5	TRBD2	15	TGTGCCAGCAGCTTACTAGCGGGGGAACAAGAGACCCAGTACTTC	CASSLLAGEQETQYF
TRBV3-1	-	TRBJ1-5	-	14	TGTGCCAGCAGCCAAGATTTCGCGGGGCAGCCCCAGCATTTT	CASSQDFAGQPQHF
TRBV5-5	few	TRBJ2-7	-	11	TGTGCCAGCTGGGGGTTTACCGAGCAGTACTTC	CASWGFTEQYF
TRBV29-1	many	TRBJ1-2	TRBD1	14	TGCAGCGGGGCATCCGGGACAGGGGCATATGGCTACACCTTC	CSGASGTGAYGYTF
TRBV12-3/TRBV12-4	-	TRBJ1-5	-	12	TGTGCCAGCAGCAAGTCAGATCAGCCCCAGCATTTT	CASSKSDQPQHF
TRBV7-2	-	TRBJ2-5	-	15	TGTGCCAGCAGCCCGCTCCCGCGGACCCAAGAGACCCAGTACTTC	CASSPLPRTQETQYF
TRBV18	few	TRBJ2-7	-	14	TGTGCCAGCTCACCACGTTGGACAGCTTACGAGCAGTACTTC	CASSPRWTAYEQYF
TRBV10-3	many	TRBJ1-1	-	15	TGTGCCATCAGTGAGGGGGAGGGGCGTAGCACTGAAGCTTTCTTT	CAISEGEGRSTEAFF
TRBV12-3/TRBV12-4	-	TRBJ1-2	-	11	TGTGCCAGCGGCCCGGGAGTCGGCTACACCTTC	CASGPGVGYTF
TRBV28	many	TRBJ2-6	-	19	TGTGCCAGCAACCATCTAGGGACATCCGGAGGCTCTGGGGCCAACGTCCTGACTTTC	CASNHLGTSGGSGANVLTF
TRBV19	few	TRBJ2-7	TRBD1	13	TGTGCCAGTTCGGCAGGGGGCCCCTACGAGCAGTACTTC	CASSAGGPYEQYF
TRBV28	many	TRBJ1-6	-	14	TGTGCCAGCAGTTTTCGCGGGGAGAGATCACCCCTCCACTTT	CASSFRGERSPLHF
TRBV12-3/TRBV12-4	many	TRBJ1-5	-	15	TGTGCCAGCGCAAAGGAGCAGGGACTTGGTCAGCCCCAGCATTTT	CASAKEQGLGQPQHF
TRBV7-2	-	TRBJ2-1	TRBD2	15	TGTGCCAGCAGCTGGAACCCCGGGACTAGGGGTGAGCAGTTCTTC	CASSWNPGTRGEQFF
TRBV28	-	TRBJ2-1	-	14	TGTGCCAGCAGTTTGGACAGACCCTACAATGAGCAGTTCTTC	CASSLDRPYNEQFF
TRBV6-1	few	TRBJ1-1	-	14	TGTGCCAGCAGCCCCCTGAGGCGGGTGGCTGAAGCTTTCTTT	CASSPLRRVAEAFF
TRBV30	-	TRBJ1-1	-	12	TGTGCCTGGGGGGCTCTGAACACTGAAGCTTTCTTT	CAWGALNTEAFF
TRBV27	-	TRBJ1-1	-	14	TGTGCCAGCAGTCCAAGAGGGGACGGCTTTGAAGCTTTCTTT	CASSPRGDGFEAFF
TRBV4-2	few	TRBJ1-1	TRBD1	16	TGTGCCAGCAGCCAAGATCCCGACAGGGGCGACACTGAAGCTTTCTTT	CASSQDPDRGDTEAFF
TRBV28	many	TRBJ1-1	-	15	TGTGCCAGCAGTTCCCCCGGATTCGCGAACACTGAAGCTTTCTTT	CASSSPGFANTEAFF